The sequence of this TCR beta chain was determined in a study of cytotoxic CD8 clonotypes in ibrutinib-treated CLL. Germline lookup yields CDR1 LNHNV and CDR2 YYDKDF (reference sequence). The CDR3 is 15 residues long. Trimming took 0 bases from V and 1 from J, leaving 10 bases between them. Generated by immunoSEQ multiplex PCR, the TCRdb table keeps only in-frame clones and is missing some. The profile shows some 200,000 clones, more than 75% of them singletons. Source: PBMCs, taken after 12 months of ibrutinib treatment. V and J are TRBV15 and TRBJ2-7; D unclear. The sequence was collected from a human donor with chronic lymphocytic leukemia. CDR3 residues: CATSRDRVRSYEQYF. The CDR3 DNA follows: TGTGCCACCAGCAGAGATCGGGTCAGGTCCTACGAGCAGTACTTC.